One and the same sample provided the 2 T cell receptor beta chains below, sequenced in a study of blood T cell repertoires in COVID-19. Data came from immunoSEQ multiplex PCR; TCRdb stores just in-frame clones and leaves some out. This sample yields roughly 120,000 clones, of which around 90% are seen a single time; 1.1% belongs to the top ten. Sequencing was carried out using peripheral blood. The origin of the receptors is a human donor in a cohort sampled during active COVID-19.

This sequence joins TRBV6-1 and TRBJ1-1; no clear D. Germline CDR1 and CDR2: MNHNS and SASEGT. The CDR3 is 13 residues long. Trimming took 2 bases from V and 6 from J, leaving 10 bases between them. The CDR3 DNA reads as TGTGCCAGCAGTGAATGGTGGAGGTCTGAAGCTTTCTTT. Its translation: CASSEWWRSEAFF.

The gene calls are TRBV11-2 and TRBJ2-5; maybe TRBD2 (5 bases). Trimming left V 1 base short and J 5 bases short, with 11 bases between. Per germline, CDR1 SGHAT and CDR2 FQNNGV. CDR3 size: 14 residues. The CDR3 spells CASSLGGPRETQYF. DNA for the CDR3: TGTGCCAGCAGCTTAGGAGGGCCCAGGGAGACCCAGTACTTC.